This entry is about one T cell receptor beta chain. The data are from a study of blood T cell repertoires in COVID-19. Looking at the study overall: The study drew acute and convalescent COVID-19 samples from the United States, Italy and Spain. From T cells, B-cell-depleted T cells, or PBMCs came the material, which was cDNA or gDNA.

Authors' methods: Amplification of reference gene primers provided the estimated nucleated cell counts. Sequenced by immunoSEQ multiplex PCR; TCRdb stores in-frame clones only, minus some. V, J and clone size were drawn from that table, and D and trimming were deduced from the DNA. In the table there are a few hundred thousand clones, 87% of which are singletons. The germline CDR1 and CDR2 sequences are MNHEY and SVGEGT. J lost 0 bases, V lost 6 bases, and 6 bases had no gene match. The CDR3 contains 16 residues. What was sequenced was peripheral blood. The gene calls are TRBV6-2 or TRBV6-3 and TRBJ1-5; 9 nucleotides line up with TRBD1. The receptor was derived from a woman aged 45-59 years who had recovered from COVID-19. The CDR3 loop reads CASSPGQGLSNQPQHF. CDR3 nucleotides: TGTGCCAGCAGCCCGGGACAGGGCCTTAGCAATCAGCCCCAGCATTTT.